This T cell receptor (beta chain) was recorded in a study of blood T cell repertoires in COVID-19. Study-wide background: PBMCs, B-cell-depleted T cells, or T cells provided the cDNA or gDNA that made up the material.

The germline CDR1 and CDR2 sequences are SGHNT and YYREEE (reference sequence). V was pared by 4 bases and J by 1 base, with 17 bases between. The CDR3 consists of 16 residues. The protocol was immunoSEQ multiplex PCR, while the TCRdb copy is restricted to in-frame clones and leaves out a portion. The data hold 70,000 to 80,000 clones, with more than 65% observed a single time. The rearrangement uses TRBV5-4 and TRBJ1-1; D not certain. The clonotype comes from a man over 45 with acute or convalescent COVID-19. Sequenced: peripheral blood. CDR3 loop: CASSPAGGRKNTEAFF. The CDR3 DNA follows: TGTGCCAGCAGCCCCGCGGGAGGGAGAAAGAACACTGAAGCTTTCTTT. The full variable domain, with the rest looked up from reference TRBV5-4 and TRBJ1-1, is ETGVTQSPTHLIKTRGQQVTLRCSSQSGHNTVSWYQQALGQGPQFIFQYYREEENGRGNFPPRFSGLQFPNYSSELNVNALELDDSALYLCASSPAGGRKNTEAFFGQGTRLTVV.